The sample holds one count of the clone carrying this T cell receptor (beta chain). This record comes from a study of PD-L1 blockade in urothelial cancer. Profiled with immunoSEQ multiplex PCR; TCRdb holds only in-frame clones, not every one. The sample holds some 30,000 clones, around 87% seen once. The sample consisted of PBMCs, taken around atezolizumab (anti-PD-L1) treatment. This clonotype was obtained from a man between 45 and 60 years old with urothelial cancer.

The CDR3 DNA sequence: TGTGCCAGCAGTTGGCGGACTAGCGGCCTGGGGGCACACAATGAGCAGTTCTTC. It encodes CASSWRTSGLGAHNEQFF. The chain links TRBV27 to TRBJ2-1, with TRBD2 matching over 10 bases. V trimming: 4 bases; J trimming: 5 bases; junction bases outside the gene matches: 14. Looked up from germline, CDR1 is MNHEY and CDR2 is SMNVEV (reference sequence). The length of the CDR3 is 18 residues.